The table lists the clone carrying this TCR beta chain with a few counts. Its antigen is still unknown. As handled by the study authors: A classifier of distant metastasis in papillary thyroid cancer was built from CDR3 differences (across clinicopathological groups). TCRdb reanalyzed the PCR reads via MiXCR. TCRdb, rather than the study authors, made the V and J calls. This table holds approximately 40,000 clones, more than 25% found once. This sample stems from a study of metastatic and nonmetastatic thyroid tumors. Study-wide background: The comparison covered peripheral blood and tumor or nodule tissue in malignant and benign thyroid patients.

Study results and caveats: Across blood and tumor, TCR beta diversity in malignant thyroid tumors was reportedly significantly higher than in benign nodules.

Not a single patient had been given any form of treatment at any point before undergoing thyroid surgery. Trimming at V came to 6 bases and at J to 9 bases, leaving 11 bases not matched to a gene. In germline, CDR1 is SNHLY, CDR2 FYNNEI. This CDR3 contains 14 residues. This receptor was taken from a male donor with papillary thyroid cancer or a benign thyroid nodule (not recorded which). Some clones in this sample may be carry-over from other donors' samples. The material sequenced was blood. The chain has TRBV2 and TRBJ1-5; TRBD1 aligns across 7 bases. This CDR3 is CASRPGTESPPQHF. CDR3 DNA sequence: TGTGCCAGCAGGCCCGGGACAGAGAGTCCGCCCCAGCATTTT.